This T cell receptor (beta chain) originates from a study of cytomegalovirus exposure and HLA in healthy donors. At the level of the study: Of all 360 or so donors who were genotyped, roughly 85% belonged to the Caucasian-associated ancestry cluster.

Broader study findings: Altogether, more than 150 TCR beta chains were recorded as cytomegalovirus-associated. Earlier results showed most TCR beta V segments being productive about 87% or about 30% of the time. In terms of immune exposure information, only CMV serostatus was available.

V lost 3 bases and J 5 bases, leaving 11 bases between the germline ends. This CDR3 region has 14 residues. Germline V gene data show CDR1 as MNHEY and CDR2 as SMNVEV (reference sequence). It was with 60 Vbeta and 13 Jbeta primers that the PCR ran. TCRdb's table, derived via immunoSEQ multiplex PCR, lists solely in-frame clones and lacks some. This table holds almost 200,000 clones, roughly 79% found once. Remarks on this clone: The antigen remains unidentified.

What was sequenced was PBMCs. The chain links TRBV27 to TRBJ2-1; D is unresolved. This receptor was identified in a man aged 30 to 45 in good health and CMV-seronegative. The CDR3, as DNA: TGTGCCAGCAGTTTGAGGCTGCCCCACAATGAGCAGTTCTTC. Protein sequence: CASSLRLPHNEQFF.